This TCR beta chain was captured by sequencing in a study of human T cells and chemical hapten exposure (dated by TCRdb to the early 2020s). About the investigation overall: For sensitization, 2% DPC in acetone was applied to an approximately 2 cm by approximately 2 cm area of upper inner arm skin. Weekly therapeutic DPC doses were additionally applied to the scalp of patients throughout the roughly 22-week study period. Patch tests used Finn chambers with 0.01% DPC on the upper back, scored after 6 days by International Contact Dermatitis Research Group standards. The patient cohort, mostly female, included alopecia areata with under or over 50% scalp involvement, alopecia totalis and alopecia universalis. Libraries were pooled for sequencing, and per-sample TCR yields varied mainly because of small differences in library volumes within the pool. In alopecia patients, the study followed how the peripheral blood TCR repertoire changed in vivo over primary and secondary sensitization to diphenylcyclopropenone (DPC), a hapten. Patient blood was sampled pre-sensitization (week 0) and at 2, 6 and about 24 weeks after DPC sensitization. Blood for TCR sequencing was provided by twenty-nine alopecia patients at one to four time points (pre-sensitization, 2, 6 and 24 weeks). Summary of the overall study and its limitations: After repeated subsampling, changes were observed in the strength of the expansion versus patch-test correlation and in the threshold at which the correlation became significant. Compared with pre-sensitization or healthy control sets, expanded TCRs formed significantly more large CDR3 similarity clusters, which is consistent with antigen-driven responses. Because all patients had alopecia, a presumed autoimmune disease, the immune response of the patients might differ from that of healthy individuals. DPC sensitization did not change how many TCRs were above 1 in 1000 frequency, and no evidence was found of alterations in global repertoire structure. Patch test score correlated positively with the number of PT1 expanded TCRs, reaching significance at thresholds 8, 16 and 32 but not at 4.

CDR1 and CDR2, per the germline V gene, are MNHEY and SVGEGT. Germline trimming: 5 bases from V, 0 bases from J; junction bases outside gene matches: 4. The CDR3 sequence holds 15 residues, the cysteine and phenylalanine included. The DNA shown is the 45-base CDR3, in frame from base 1. The time point label on this specimen signifies: patch test 3, about 24 weeks after DPC sensitization. Explained via the paper, the treatment or condition label denotes: therapeutic diphenylcyclopropenone sensitization with weekly scalp DPC. At each patch-test visit, blood was drawn before the patch test was applied. To be eligible, patients had to be aged 18 to 70, diagnosed with alopecia and judged suitable for DPC therapy, while pregnant patients were excluded. Total RNA was isolated from unfractionated whole blood collected in Tempus Blood RNA tubes. The library was produced with RACE. Sequencing relied on a NextSeq 500. During library preparation, unique molecular identifiers were attached to individual cDNA molecules so that TCRs could be counted quantitatively and reproducibly. From each blood RNA sample, both TCR alpha and TCR beta chains were sequenced. The original methods were these. Samples had a median of roughly 99,000 TCRs, with a range from 23,224 to 690,600. V, J and CDR3 annotation of the TCR reads was performed with the Decombinator software suite. To make PS versus PT1 abundance plots, every sample was subsampled to the same number of TCRs (28,000). TCRs were defined as expanded if absent before sensitization and observed at least eight times at the 2-week time point. TCRdb took the public reads, trimmed them with fastp at Q25, ran MiXCR for clone calling and kept in-frame beta chains. Every CDR3 protein is listed once, alongside the most common genes and DNA of its rows. Here the V and J calls rest on TCRdb's processing, not on the authors' analysis. The sample has about 30,000 distinct CDR3 sequences on record, about 5.6% of them singletons. Together, the top ten hold about 6% of the sample.

This clonotype occurred many times. Which antigen it targets is not known. Base qualities are not provided; no much larger clone lies one nucleotide away. This TCR was sampled from a man aged 30-40 years with alopecia areata. Some clones in this sample may be carry-over from other donors' samples. This chain joins TRBV6-2 or TRBV6-3 to TRBJ1-1; 9 middle bases align to TRBD1. Specimen: whole blood, collected in connection with sensitization to the hapten diphenylcyclopropenone (DPC). At the DNA level, the sequence is TGTGCCAGCAGTGCCGGACAGGGGTTGAACACTGAAGCTTTCTTT. The resulting protein is CASSAGQGLNTEAFF.